The clone carrying this T cell receptor beta chain came up once. Profiled with immunoSEQ multiplex PCR; TCRdb holds only in-frame clones, not every one. The sample yields around 100,000 clones, roughly 90% seen once. The entry originates in a study of control samples from healthy donors and cancer patients. The CDR3 is 14 amino acids. The ends were cut back, 4 bases at V and 6 bases at J, with 13 bases in the middle. Germline-derived CDR1 and CDR2 are SGDLS and YYNGEE. This chain connects TRBV9 to TRBJ2-2; TRBD1 is a possible D gene (6 bases). The TCR comes from a man aged 60 to 75 with lung cancer. The sequenced sample was PBMCs. The CDR3 DNA follows: TGTGCCAGCAGCACCGGGACAAAGGCCGGGGAGCTGTTTTTT. Residues: CASSTGTKAGELFF. The full variable domain, completed using reference TRBV9 and TRBJ2-2, is DSGVTQTPKHLITATGQRVTLRCSPRSGDLSVYWYQQSLDQGLQFLIQYYNGEERAKGNILERFSAQQFPDLHSELNLSSLELGDSALYFCASSTGTKAGELFFGEGSRLTVL.